This T cell receptor beta chain stems from a study of T cell clonality in common variable immunodeficiency. Overall study results and limits: Fewer deletions and N-nucleotide insertions were reportedly seen in common variable immunodeficiency TCR beta sequences.

This clone came up many times. Its antigen is still unknown. Only in-frame clones appear in the TCRdb table, and some are missing; sequencing was by immunoSEQ multiplex PCR. In total the sample includes some 60,000 clones, none of them seen once. This sequence was found in a person between 18 and 69 years old in good health. The sequenced sample consisted of peripheral blood mononuclear cells.

The chain's CDR3 is CASRATGGSYNEQFF. CDR3 DNA, as far as it was read: TGTGCCAGTAGGGCAACGGGGGGCTCCTACAATGAG. The chain links TRBV19 to TRBJ2-1; 7 bases are a match to TRBD2. The read ends 3 residues shy of where the CDR3 ends; the end is completed using the germline J gene. With 6 bases clipped from V and 0 bases from J, the junction kept 5 bases outside the gene matches. The CDR3 covers 15 residues. The germline V gene has CDR1 LNHDA and CDR2 SQIVND (reference sequence).